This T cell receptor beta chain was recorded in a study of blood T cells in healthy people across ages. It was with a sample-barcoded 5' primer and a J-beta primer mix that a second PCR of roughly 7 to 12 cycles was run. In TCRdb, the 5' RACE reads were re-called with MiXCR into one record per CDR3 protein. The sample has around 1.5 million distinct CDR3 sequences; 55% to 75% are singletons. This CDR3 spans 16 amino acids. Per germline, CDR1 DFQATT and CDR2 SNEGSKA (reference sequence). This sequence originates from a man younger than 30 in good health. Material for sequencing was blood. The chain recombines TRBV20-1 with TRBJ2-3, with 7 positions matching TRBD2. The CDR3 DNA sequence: TGCATAGCCGCGGGGGTGCGGGAGCGCGTCACAGATACGCAGTATTTT. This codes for CIAAGVRERVTDTQYF.